This TCR beta chain came from a study of cytomegalovirus exposure and HLA in healthy donors. Study-wide findings and caveats: HLA restriction was apparent for most CMV-associated TCR beta chains in a later analysis.

Points on this clone: Antigen: not known.

Germline loops: CDR1 SNHLY, CDR2 FYNNEI. V dropped 1 base and J dropped 0 bases, with 9 bases sitting between them. The CDR3 consists of 15 residues. Both 60 Vbeta primers and 13 Jbeta primers went into the PCR. Data came from immunoSEQ multiplex PCR; TCRdb stores just in-frame clones and leaves some out. Among 95,000 to 150,000 clones listed, more than 60% were seen once. The chain has TRBV2 and TRBJ2-5; D is unresolved. This receptor was identified in a woman aged 40-49 years in good health and CMV-seropositive. Sequencing input: PBMCs. The CDR3 bases are TGTGCCAGCAGTGAAGGGCAGTCGTACCAAGAGACCCAGTACTTC. Protein product: CASSEGQSYQETQYF.